The rows below give T cell receptor beta chains drawn from one sample of a study of T-cell memory formation after mild COVID-19. From the 5' RACE reads, TCRdb called clonotypes with MiXCR, one entry per CDR3 protein. The sample has roughly 600,000 distinct CDR3 sequences; 15% to 20% are singletons. Sequenced: PBMCs or a T cell subset sorted from them (not recorded which). All receptors derive from an adult woman who had mild COVID-19 (a few samples of this study predate the infection). Cell type and time point are not known. The conserved cysteine and the conserved F or W are not part of the CDR3 here. The D gene is left open where the match is weak.

J gene	CDR3 length	D gene	V gene	CDR3 protein
TRBJ2-5	12	-	TRBV24-1	ATSESGPRETQY
TRBJ1-1	12	-	TRBV5-6	ASSFGTSNTEAF
TRBJ2-5	10	-	TRBV7-9	ASRLGEETQY
TRBJ2-3	11	-	TRBV3-1	ASSRRFKDTQY
TRBJ1-1	13	-	TRBV29-1	SVEVIGTLGTEAF
TRBJ1-6	13	-	TRBV7-2	ASSAEPPRSSPLH
TRBJ1-4	14	-	TRBV12-3/TRBV12-4	ASSFFLGGYSEKLF
TRBJ2-4	12	-	TRBV12-3/TRBV12-4	ASRRTLAKNIQY
TRBJ2-7	10	-	TRBV7-2	ASSDMLYEQY
TRBJ2-7	11	-	TRBV5-1	ASSEGREDEQY
TRBJ1-1	13	TRBD1	TRBV20-1	SARDPQGTNTEAF
TRBJ1-4	12	TRBD1	TRBV4-2	ASSQSGGGEKLF
TRBJ1-5	15	-	TRBV6-5	ASSSGLGFMSNQPQH
TRBJ2-1	10	-	TRBV12-3/TRBV12-4	ASSTMDNEQF
TRBJ1-5	13	TRBD1	TRBV12-3/TRBV12-4	ASWTQGVGNQPQH
TRBJ2-7	14	TRBD1	TRBV7-2	ASSSPPGQGFYEQY
TRBJ2-7	12	-	TRBV7-8	ASSSRAYPYEQY
TRBJ1-2	12	-	TRBV5-1	ASSFGSSLDGYT
TRBJ1-6	13	TRBD1	TRBV7-6	ASSQTGGWNSPLH
TRBJ2-5	12	-	TRBV6-5	ASTDPVREKTQY
TRBJ1-2	10	TRBD1	TRBV20-1	SAGTGVLGYT
TRBJ2-2	16	-	TRBV24-1	ATSDPTMAYSNTGELF
TRBJ2-7	15	-	TRBV12-3/TRBV12-4	ASSLNPDSTSSYEQY
TRBJ2-7	9	-	TRBV3-1	ACSGSYEQY
TRBJ2-3	12	-	TRBV9	ASSVAHGTDTQY
TRBJ1-1	11	TRBD1	TRBV12-3/TRBV12-4	ASSFSQGGEAF
TRBJ2-1	17	TRBD2	TRBV7-2	ASSLLSTMTGLAGNEQF
TRBJ2-7	11	TRBD2	TRBV20-1	SANVAGGYEQY
TRBJ1-1	11	-	TRBV5-1	ASSPMTNTEAF
TRBJ1-2	12	-	TRBV3-1	ASSQGAGPYGYT
TRBJ2-1	11	-	TRBV6-4	ASKDFRRGEQF
TRBJ2-5	14	-	TRBV5-1	ASSLGPSSPLETQY
TRBJ2-3	13	TRBD2	TRBV12-3/TRBV12-4	ASSLALGRGDTQY
TRBJ1-1	12	-	TRBV7-2	ASSSEVGDTEAF
TRBJ1-3	12	-	TRBV12-3/TRBV12-4	ASSLEGFGNTIY
TRBJ2-1	13	-	TRBV24-1	ATSDLKGWFDEQF
TRBJ2-6	13	-	TRBV7-9	ASSSPGAGANVLT
TRBJ1-2	12	TRBD1	TRBV6-2/TRBV6-3	ASSYTTGSYGYT
TRBJ2-5	14	-	TRBV7-6	ASSSQPIRGGETQY
TRBJ1-3	14	-	TRBV7-9	ASSSGSGRTGNTIY
TRBJ2-3	12	-	TRBV2	ASSDSGAADTQY
TRBJ2-1	19	TRBD2	TRBV11-1	ASSLELRVAGGTPTKPEQF
TRBJ2-5	13	-	TRBV5-1	ASSLSGGVQETQY
TRBJ1-2	12	TRBD1	TRBV10-3	AINDRADHYGYT
TRBJ2-5	13	-	TRBV20-1	SAAIYSGSEETQY
TRBJ1-4	11	-	TRBV27	ASGTGTYEKLF
TRBJ2-7	12	TRBD1	TRBV28	ASIGTGTTGEQY
TRBJ2-1	14	-	TRBV24-1	ATSDAQARGYNEQF
TRBJ1-6	15	-	TRBV6-5	ASSYRMESSYNSPLH
TRBJ2-7	14	-	TRBV3-1	ASSQEGGGRSYEQY